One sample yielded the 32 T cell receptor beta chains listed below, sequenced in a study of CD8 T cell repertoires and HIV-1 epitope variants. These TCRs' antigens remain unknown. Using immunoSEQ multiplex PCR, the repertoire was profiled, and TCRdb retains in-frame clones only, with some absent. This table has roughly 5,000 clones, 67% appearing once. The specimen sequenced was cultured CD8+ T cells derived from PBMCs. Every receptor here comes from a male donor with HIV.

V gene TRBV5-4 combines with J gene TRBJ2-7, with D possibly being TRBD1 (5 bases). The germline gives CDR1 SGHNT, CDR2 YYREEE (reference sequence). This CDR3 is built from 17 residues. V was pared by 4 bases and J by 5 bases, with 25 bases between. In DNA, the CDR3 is TGTGCCAGCAGCCGGTGGGGCGGTAAGGAGAAGGCGAACGAGCAGTACTTC. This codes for CASSRWGGKEKANEQYF.

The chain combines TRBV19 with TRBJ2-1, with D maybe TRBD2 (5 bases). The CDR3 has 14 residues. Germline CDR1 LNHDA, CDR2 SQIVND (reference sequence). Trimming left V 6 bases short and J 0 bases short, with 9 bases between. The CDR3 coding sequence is TGTGCCAGTAGGGAGGTTCCCTCCTACAATGAGCAGTTCTTC. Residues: CASREVPSYNEQFF.

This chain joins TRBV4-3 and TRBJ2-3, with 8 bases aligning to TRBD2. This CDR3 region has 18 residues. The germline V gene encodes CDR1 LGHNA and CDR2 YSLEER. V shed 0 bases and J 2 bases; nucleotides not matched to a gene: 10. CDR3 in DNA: TGCGCCAGCAGCCAAGACTTTATCACTAGCGGTTACACAGATACGCAGTATTTT. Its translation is CASSQDFITSGYTDTQYF.

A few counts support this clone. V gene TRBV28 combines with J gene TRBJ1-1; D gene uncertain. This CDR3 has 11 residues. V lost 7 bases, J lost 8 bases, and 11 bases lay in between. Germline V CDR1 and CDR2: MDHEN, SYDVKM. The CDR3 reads CASINAVEAFF. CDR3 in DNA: TGTGCCAGCATTAATGCCGTCGAAGCTTTCTTT.

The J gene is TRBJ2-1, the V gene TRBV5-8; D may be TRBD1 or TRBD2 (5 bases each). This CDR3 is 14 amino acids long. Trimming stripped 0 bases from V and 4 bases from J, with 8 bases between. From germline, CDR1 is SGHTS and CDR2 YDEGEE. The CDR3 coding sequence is TGTGCCAGCAGCTTGGGGGACGTTTACAATGAGCAGTTCTTC. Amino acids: CASSLGDVYNEQFF.

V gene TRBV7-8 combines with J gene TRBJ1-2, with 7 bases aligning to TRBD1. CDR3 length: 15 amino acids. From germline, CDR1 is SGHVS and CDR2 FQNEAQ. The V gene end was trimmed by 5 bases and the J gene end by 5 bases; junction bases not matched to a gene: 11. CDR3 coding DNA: TGTGCCAGCAGCGACGGACAGGTATCGCCGTATGGCTACACCTTC. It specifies CASSDGQVSPYGYTF. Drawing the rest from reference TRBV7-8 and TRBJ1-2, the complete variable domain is GAGVSQSPRYKVAKRGQDVALRCDPISGHVSLFWYQQALGQGPEFLTYFQNEAQLDKSGLPSDRFFAERPEGSVSTLKIQRTQQEDSAVYLCASSDGQVSPYGYTFGSGTRLTVV.

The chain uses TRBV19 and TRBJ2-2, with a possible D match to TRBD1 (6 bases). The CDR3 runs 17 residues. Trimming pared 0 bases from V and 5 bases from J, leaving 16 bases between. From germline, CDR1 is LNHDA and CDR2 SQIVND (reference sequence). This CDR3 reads CASSIDMGAPGTGELFF. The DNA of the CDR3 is TGTGCCAGTAGTATAGATATGGGGGCCCCGGGGACCGGGGAGCTGTTTTTT.

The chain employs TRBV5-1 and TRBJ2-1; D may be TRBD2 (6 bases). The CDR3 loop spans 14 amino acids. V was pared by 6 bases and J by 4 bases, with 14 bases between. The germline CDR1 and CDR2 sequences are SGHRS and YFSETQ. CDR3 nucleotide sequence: TGCGCCAGCACGACTAGTTTCCAGTACAATGAGCAGTTCTTC. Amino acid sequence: CASTTSFQYNEQFF. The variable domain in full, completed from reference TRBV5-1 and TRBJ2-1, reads KAGVTQTPRYLIKTRGQQVTLSCSPISGHRSVSWYQQTPGQGLQFLFEYFSETQRNKGNFPGRFSGRQFSNSRSEMNVSTLELGDSALYLCASTTSFQYNEQFFGPGTRLTVL.

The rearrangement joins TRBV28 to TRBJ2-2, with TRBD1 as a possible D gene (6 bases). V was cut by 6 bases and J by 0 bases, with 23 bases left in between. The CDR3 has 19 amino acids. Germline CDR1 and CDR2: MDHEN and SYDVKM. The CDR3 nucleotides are TGTGCCAGCAGACGACCGGGACATTCGACTAATGCGAACACCGGGGAGCTGTTTTTT. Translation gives CASRRPGHSTNANTGELFF. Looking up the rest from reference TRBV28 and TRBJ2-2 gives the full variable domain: DVKVTQSSRYLVKRTGEKVFLECVQDMDHENMFWYRQDPGLGLRLIYFSYDVKMKEKGDIPEGYSVSREKKERFSLILESASTNQTSMYLCASRRPGHSTNANTGELFFGEGSRLTVL.

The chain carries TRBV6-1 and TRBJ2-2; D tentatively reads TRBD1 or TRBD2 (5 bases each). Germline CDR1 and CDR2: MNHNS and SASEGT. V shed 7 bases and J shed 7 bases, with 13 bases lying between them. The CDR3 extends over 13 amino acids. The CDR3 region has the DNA TGTGCCAGCAAGCCCGGGACCAACGGGGAGCTGTTTTTT. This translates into CASKPGTNGELFF.

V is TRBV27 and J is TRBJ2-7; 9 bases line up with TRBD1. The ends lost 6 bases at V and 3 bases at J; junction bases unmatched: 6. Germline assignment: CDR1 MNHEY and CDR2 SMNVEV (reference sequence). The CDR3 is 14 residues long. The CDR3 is CASRPGQGHYEQYF. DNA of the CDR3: TGTGCCAGCAGGCCGGGACAGGGTCACTACGAGCAGTACTTC.

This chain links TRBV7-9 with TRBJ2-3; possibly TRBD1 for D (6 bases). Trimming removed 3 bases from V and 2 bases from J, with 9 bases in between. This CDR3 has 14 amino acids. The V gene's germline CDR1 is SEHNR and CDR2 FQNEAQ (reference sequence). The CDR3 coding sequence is TGTGCCAGCAGCTTCACAGGGAACACAGATACGCAGTATTTT. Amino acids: CASSFTGNTDTQYF.

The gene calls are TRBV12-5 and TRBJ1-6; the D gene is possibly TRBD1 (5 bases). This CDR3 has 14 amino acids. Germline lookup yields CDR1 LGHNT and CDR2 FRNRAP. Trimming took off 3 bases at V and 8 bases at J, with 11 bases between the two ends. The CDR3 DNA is TGTGCTAGTGGTTTTAGACAGACGGATTCACCCCTCCACTTT. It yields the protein CASGFRQTDSPLHF.

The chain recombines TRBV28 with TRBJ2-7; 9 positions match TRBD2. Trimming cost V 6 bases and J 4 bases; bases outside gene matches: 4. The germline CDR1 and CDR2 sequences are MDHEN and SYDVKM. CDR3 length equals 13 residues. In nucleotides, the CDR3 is TGTGCCAGCAGCGCGGGGGGGTTATACGAGCAGTACTTC. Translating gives CASSAGGLYEQYF.

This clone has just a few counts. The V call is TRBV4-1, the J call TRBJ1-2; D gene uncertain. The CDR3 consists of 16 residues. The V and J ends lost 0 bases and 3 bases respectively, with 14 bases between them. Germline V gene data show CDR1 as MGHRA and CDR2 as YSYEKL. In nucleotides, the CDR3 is TGCGCCAGCAGCCAAGATCCCGTCGAACTCGACTATGGCTACACCTTC. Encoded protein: CASSQDPVELDYGYTF.

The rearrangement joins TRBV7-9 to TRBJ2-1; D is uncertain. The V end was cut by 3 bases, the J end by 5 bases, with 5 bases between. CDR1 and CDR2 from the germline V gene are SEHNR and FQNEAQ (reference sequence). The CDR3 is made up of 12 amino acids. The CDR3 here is CASSFGHNEQFF. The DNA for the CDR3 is TGTGCCAGCAGCTTCGGCCACAATGAGCAGTTCTTC.

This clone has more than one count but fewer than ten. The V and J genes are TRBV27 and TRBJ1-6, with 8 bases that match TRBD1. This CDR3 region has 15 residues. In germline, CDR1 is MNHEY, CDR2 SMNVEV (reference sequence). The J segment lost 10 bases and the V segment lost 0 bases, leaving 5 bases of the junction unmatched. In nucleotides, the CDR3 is TGTGCCAGCAGTTTATCGGCAGGGGGCGAGTCACCCCTCCACTTT. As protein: CASSLSAGGESPLHF.

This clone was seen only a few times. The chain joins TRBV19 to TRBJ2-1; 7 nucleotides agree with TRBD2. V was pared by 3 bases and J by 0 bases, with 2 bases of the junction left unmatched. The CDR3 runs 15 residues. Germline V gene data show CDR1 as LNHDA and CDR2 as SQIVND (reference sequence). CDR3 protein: CASSITGGSYNEQFF. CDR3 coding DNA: TGTGCCAGTAGTATTACGGGAGGCTCCTACAATGAGCAGTTCTTC.

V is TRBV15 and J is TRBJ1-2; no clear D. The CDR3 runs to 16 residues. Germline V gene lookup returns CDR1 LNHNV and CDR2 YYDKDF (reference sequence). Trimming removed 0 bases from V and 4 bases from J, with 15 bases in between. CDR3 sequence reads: CATSRDTADLLYGYTF. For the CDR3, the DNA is TGTGCCACCAGCAGAGATACTGCTGATCTTCTCTATGGCTACACCTTC.

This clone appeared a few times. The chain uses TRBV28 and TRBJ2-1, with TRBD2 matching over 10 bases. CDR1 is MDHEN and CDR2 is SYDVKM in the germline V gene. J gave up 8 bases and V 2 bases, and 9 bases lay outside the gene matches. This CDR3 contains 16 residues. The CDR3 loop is CASSLRVAGGYDEQFF. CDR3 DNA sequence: TGTGCCAGCAGTTTACGAGTAGCGGGAGGTTACGATGAGCAGTTCTTC.

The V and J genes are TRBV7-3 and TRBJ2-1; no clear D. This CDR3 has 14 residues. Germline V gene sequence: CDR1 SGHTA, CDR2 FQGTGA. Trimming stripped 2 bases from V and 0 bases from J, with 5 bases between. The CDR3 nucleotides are TGTGCCAGCAGCTTAGATAGCTCCTACAATGAGCAGTTCTTC. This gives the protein CASSLDSSYNEQFF.

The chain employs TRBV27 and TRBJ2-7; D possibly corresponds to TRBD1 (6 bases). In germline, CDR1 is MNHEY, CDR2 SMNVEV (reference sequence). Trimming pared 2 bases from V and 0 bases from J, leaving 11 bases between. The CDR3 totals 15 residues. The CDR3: CASSLNRESSYEQYF. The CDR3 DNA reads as TGTGCCAGCAGTTTAAACAGGGAGAGCTCCTACGAGCAGTACTTC.

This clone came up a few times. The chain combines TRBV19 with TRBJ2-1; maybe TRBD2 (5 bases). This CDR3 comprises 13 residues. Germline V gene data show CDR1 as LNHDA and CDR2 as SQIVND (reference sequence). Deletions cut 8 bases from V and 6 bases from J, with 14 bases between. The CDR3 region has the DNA TGTGCCAGTTCGCCTTGGGAGTCCAATGAGCAGTTCTTC. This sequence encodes CASSPWESNEQFF. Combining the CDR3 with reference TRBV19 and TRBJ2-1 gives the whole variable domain DGGITQSPKYLFRKEGQNVTLSCEQNLNHDAMYWYRQDPGQGLRLIYYSQIVNDFQKGDIAEGYSVSREKKESFPLTVTSAQKNPTAFYLCASSPWESNEQFFGPGTRLTVL.

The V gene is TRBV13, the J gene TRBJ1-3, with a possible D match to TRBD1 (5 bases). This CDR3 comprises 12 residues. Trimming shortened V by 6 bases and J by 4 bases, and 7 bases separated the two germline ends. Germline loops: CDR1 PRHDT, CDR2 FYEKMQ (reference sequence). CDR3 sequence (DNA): TGTGCCAGCAGACGACAGGGAAACACCATATATTTT. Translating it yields CASRRQGNTIYF.

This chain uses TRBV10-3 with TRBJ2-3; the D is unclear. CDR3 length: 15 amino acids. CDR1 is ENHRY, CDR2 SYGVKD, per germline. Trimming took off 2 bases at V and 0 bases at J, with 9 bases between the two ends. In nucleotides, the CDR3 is TGTGCCATCAGTGAGCAGGCCTCTAGCACAGATACGCAGTATTTT. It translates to CAISEQASSTDTQYF.

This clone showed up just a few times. The CDR3 loop reads CASGVGPGQSLTGELFF. In DNA, the CDR3 is TGTGCCAGCGGGGTGGGACCGGGACAGTCTTTAACCGGGGAGCTGTTTTTT. The chain has TRBV7-9 and TRBJ2-2, with 7 bases aligning to TRBD1. Germline V gives CDR1 SEHNR, CDR2 FQNEAQ (reference sequence). The CDR3 consists of 17 residues. V was clipped by 8 bases and J by 5 bases; unmatched bases: 17.

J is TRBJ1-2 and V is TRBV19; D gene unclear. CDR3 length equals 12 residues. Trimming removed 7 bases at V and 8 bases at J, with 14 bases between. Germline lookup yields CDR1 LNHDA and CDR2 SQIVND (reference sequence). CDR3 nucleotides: TGTGCCAGTACCACGACCTTGCTCGGCTACACCTTC. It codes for CASTTTLLGYTF. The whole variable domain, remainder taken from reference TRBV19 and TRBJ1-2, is DGGITQSPKYLFRKEGQNVTLSCEQNLNHDAMYWYRQDPGQGLRLIYYSQIVNDFQKGDIAEGYSVSREKKESFPLTVTSAQKNPTAFYLCASTTTLLGYTFGSGTRLTVV.

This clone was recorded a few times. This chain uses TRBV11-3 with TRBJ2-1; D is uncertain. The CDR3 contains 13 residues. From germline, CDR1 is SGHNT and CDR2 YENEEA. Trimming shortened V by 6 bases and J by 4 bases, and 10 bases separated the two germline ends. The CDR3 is CASSFRSYNEQFF. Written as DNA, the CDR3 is TGTGCCAGCAGTTTCCGGTCGTACAATGAGCAGTTCTTC.

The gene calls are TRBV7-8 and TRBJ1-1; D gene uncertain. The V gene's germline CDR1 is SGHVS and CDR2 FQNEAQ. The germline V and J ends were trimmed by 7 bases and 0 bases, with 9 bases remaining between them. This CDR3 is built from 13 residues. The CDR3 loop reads CASTSRLNTEAFF. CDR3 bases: TGTGCCAGCACCTCGCGGCTGAACACTGAAGCTTTCTTT.

CDR3 in DNA: TGCGCCAGCAGTGACTGGCGGAGCGCGGGCACAGATACGCAGTATTTT. It yields the protein CASSDWRSAGTDTQYF. V and J are TRBV10-2 and TRBJ2-3; D not certain. V was trimmed by 3 bases and J by 1 base, leaving 14 bases between them. Germline V gives CDR1 WSHSY, CDR2 SAAADI. The CDR3 contains 16 residues.

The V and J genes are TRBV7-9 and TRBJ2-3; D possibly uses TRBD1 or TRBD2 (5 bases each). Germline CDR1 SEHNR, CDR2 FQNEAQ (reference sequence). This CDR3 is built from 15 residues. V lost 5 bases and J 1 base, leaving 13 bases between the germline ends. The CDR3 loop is CASSSIRDGTDTQYF. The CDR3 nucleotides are TGTGCCAGCAGCAGTATTCGGGACGGCACAGATACGCAGTATTTT.

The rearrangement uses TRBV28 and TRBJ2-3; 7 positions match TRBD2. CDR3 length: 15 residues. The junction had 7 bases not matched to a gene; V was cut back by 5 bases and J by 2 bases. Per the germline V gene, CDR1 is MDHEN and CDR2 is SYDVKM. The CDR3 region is CASSVDLAVTDTQYF. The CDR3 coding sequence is TGTGCCAGCAGTGTCGATCTAGCGGTCACAGATACGCAGTATTTT.